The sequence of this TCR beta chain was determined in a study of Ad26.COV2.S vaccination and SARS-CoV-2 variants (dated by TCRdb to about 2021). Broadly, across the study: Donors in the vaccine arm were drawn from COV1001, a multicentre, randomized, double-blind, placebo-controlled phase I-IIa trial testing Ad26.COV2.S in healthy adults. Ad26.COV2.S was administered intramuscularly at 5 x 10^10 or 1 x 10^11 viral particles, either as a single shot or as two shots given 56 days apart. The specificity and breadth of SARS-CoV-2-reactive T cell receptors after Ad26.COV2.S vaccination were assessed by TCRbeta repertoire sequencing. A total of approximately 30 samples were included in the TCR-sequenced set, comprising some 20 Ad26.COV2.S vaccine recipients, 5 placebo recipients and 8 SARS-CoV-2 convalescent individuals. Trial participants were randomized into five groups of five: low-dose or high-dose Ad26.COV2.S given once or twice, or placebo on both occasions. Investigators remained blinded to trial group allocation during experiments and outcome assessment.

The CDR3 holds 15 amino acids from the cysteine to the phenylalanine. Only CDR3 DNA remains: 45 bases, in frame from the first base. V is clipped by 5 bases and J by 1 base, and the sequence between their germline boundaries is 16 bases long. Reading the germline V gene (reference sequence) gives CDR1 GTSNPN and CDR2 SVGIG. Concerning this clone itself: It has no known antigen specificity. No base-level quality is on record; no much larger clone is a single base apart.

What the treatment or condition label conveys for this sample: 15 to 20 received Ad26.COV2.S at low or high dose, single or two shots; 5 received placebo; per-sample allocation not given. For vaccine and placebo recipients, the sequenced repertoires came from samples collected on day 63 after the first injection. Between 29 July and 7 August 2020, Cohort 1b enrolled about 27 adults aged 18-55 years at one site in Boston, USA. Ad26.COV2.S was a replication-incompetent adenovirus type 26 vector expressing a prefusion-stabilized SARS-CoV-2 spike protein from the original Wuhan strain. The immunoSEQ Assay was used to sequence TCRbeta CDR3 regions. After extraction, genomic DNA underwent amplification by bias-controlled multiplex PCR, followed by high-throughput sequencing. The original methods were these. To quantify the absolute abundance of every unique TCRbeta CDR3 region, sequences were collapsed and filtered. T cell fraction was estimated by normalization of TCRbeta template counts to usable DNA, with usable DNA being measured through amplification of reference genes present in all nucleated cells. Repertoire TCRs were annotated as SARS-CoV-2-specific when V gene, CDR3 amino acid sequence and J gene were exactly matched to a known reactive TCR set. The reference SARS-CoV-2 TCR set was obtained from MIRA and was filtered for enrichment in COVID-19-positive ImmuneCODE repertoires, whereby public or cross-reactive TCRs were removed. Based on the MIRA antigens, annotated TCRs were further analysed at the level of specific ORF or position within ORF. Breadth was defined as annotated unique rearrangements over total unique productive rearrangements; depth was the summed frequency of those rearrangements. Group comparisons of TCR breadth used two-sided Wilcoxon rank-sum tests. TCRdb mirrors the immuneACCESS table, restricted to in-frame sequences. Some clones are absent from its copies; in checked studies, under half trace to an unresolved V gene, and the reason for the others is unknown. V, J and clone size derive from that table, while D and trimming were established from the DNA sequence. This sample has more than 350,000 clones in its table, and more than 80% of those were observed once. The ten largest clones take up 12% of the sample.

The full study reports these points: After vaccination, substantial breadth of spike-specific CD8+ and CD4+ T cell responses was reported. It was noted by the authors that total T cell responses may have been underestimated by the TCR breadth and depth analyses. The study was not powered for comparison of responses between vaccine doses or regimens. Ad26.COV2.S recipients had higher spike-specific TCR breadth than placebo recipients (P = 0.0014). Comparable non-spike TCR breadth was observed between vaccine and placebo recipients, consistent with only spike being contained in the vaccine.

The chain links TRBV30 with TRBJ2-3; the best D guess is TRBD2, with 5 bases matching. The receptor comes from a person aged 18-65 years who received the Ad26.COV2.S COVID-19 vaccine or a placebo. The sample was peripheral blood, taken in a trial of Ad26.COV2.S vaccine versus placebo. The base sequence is TGTGCCTGGTCATGGTGGGAGCTTGGCACAGATACGCAGTATTTT. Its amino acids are CAWSWWELGTDTQYF.